This TCR beta chain was captured by sequencing in a study of shared T cell receptors in the human thymus. The count of this clone is one. TCRdb's table, derived via immunoSEQ multiplex PCR, lists solely in-frame clones and lacks some. The sample has about 540,000 clones; around 78% are singletons. The germline gives CDR1 MRHNA, CDR2 SNTAGT. V shed 7 bases and J 3 bases; nucleotides not matched to a gene: 13. This CDR3 spans 18 amino acids. Separately, the same data were catalogued under a study of human thymus T cells. As that report states: Thymus pieces cut out during corrective heart surgery were the tissue that was used. Gene usage for V and J segments appeared biased in thymic and blood repertoires. Unrelated people showed highly overlapping thymic repertoires, related research reported.

The genes are TRBV6-4 and TRBJ2-7; TRBD2 aligns across 15 bases. Sequenced input: thymocytes. The clonotype originates from a boy younger than two with a congenital heart defect. The CDR3: CASIGLAGGPKTIYEQYF. The CDR3 DNA reads as TGTGCCAGCATCGGACTAGCGGGAGGGCCAAAGACCATCTACGAGCAGTACTTC.